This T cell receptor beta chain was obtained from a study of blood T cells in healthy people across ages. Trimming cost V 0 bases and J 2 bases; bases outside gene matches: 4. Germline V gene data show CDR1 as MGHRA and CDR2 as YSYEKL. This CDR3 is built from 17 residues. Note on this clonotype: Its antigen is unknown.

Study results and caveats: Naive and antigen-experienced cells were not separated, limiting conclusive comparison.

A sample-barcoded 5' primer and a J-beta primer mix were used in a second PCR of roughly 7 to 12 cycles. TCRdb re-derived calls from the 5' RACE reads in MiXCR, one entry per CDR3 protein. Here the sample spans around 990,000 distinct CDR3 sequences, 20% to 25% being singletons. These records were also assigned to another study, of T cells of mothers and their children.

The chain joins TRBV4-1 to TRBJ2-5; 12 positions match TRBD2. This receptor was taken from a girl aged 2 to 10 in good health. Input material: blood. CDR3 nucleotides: TGCGCCAGCAGCCAAGAAGTAGGACTAGCGGGACAAGAGACCCAGTACTTC. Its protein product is CASSQEVGLAGQETQYF.